This is a list of T cell receptor beta chains from one sample in a study of T-cell reconstitution after alpha-beta-depleted transplantation in children. TCRdb called the PCR reads again in MiXCR, with one record for every CDR3 protein. Of about 360,000 distinct CDR3 sequences in the sample, less than 15% were seen once. Sample: PBMCs, taken from the stem cell graft. These receptor sequences come from a human donor who donated a stem cell graft to a child with Fanconi anemia. The CDR3 runs from the conserved cysteine through the conserved F or W. D genes are given only for firm matches. Clone size is not always given. Where it is, it says once, few, many or a class for expanded clones.

d_call | clone_size | j_call | v_call | cdr3_aa | cdr3_nt
TRBD2 | . | TRBJ2-1 | TRBV20-1 | CSATTWAGGPGEQFF | TGCAGTGCTACCACGTGGGCGGGGGGGCCAGGTGAGCAGTTCTTC
TRBD1 | few | TRBJ1-3 | TRBV4-3 | CASSPQLGTASGNTIYF | TGCGCCAGCAGCCCTCAACTGGGGACAGCCTCTGGAAACACCATATATTTT
TRBD1 | . | TRBJ1-4 | TRBV10-3 | CAISSGTENEKLFF | TGTGCCATCAGCTCCGGGACAGAGAATGAAAAACTGTTTTTT
. | . | TRBJ1-4 | TRBV7-9 | CASSFGGVATNEKLFF | TGTGCCAGCAGCTTTGGGGGAGTCGCAACTAATGAAAAACTGTTTTTT
TRBD1 | few | TRBJ1-1 | TRBV4-3 | CASSQDGQGDTEAFF | TGCGCCAGCAGCCAAGACGGACAGGGGGACACTGAAGCTTTCTTT
TRBD1 | many | TRBJ2-1 | TRBV12-3/TRBV12-4 | CASSTGQRYNEQFF | TGTGCCAGCAGTACGGGACAGAGGTACAATGAGCAGTTCTTC
. | few | TRBJ1-2 | TRBV21-1 | CASSTPVPDYGYTF | TGTGCCAGCAGCACTCCGGTGCCAGACTATGGCTACACCTTC
. | few | TRBJ2-2 | TRBV12-3/TRBV12-4 | CASSLLGLTNTGELFF | TGTGCCAGCAGTTTACTTGGACTAACGAACACCGGGGAGCTGTTTTTT
TRBD2 | many | TRBJ2-1 | TRBV3-1 | CASSSSGGGYNEQFF | TGTGCCAGCAGCTCTAGCGGGGGGGGTTACAATGAGCAGTTCTTC
. | . | TRBJ1-2 | TRBV6-1 | CASSPTVSNYGYTF | TGTGCCAGCAGCCCGACAGTCTCTAACTATGGCTACACCTTC
. | few | TRBJ1-1 | TRBV12-3/TRBV12-4 | CASSFQSMGSPKFRTEAFF | TGTGCCAGCAGTTTTCAGTCTATGGGATCCCCGAAATTCCGCACTGAAGCTTTCTTT
. | . | TRBJ2-1 | TRBV7-9 | CASSPRRGADEQFF | TGTGCCAGCAGCCCCCGGAGAGGGGCTGATGAGCAGTTCTTC
. | . | TRBJ1-4 | TRBV7-6 | CASSLATAHATNEKLFF | TGTGCCAGCAGCTTAGCGACAGCGCATGCAACTAATGAAAAACTGTTTTTT
. | many | TRBJ2-3 | TRBV20-1 | CSAYRGFLADTQYF | TGCAGTGCTTACCGGGGGTTCCTTGCAGATACGCAGTATTTT
TRBD1 | few | TRBJ1-1 | TRBV6-9 | CASSYRGQGNTEAFF | TGTGCCAGCAGTTATCGTGGACAGGGCAACACTGAAGCTTTCTTT
. | . | TRBJ2-2 | TRBV30 | CACSWGHLWGGELFF | TGTGCCTGCTCGTGGGGGCATCTTTGGGGCGGGGAGCTGTTTTTT
TRBD1 | few | TRBJ2-1 | TRBV6-2/TRBV6-3 | CASSYRDRGGDEQFF | TGTGCCAGCAGTTACCGGGACAGGGGCGGGGATGAGCAGTTCTTC
TRBD1 | many | TRBJ2-2 | TRBV29-1 | CSVAGGADTGELFF | TGCAGCGTTGCAGGGGGCGCGGACACCGGGGAGCTGTTTTTT
TRBD2 | . | TRBJ2-5 | TRBV29-1 | CSGLAGGIAETQYF | TGCAGCGGACTAGCGGGGGGGATAGCGGAGACCCAGTACTTC
. | many | TRBJ2-3 | TRBV5-1 | CASSLEASAPTDTQYF | TGCGCCAGCAGCTTGGAGGCCAGCGCCCCCACAGATACGCAGTATTTT
TRBD1 | few | TRBJ2-5 | TRBV12-3/TRBV12-4 | CASSRTGGDQETQYF | TGTGCCAGCAGTAGGACAGGGGGGGACCAAGAGACCCAGTACTTC
. | few | TRBJ1-2 | TRBV12-3/TRBV12-4 | CASSLRRGPRHGYTF | TGTGCCAGCAGTTTAAGGCGGGGACCGAGACATGGCTACACCTTC
. | few | TRBJ2-1 | TRBV20-1 | CSAIRGPTYNEQFF | TGCAGTGCTATCCGGGGGCCCACCTACAATGAGCAGTTCTTC
TRBD1 | . | TRBJ2-1 | TRBV24-1 | CATSTGGRNEQFF | TGTGCCACCAGTACAGGGGGTCGCAATGAGCAGTTCTTC
. | . | TRBJ1-1 | TRBV5-1 | CASSIVTGLNTEAFF | TGCGCCAGCAGCATCGTAACAGGATTGAACACTGAAGCTTTCTTT
TRBD1 | many | TRBJ1-1 | TRBV11-2 | CASSLWGGTGGLTNTEAFF | TGTGCCAGCAGCCTATGGGGAGGGACAGGGGGCTTAACCAACACTGAAGCTTTCTTT
. | few | TRBJ2-1 | TRBV20-1 | CSATARNAVDNEQFF | TGCAGTGCTACGGCCCGAAATGCTGTTGACAATGAGCAGTTCTTC